The clone carrying this T cell receptor (beta chain) was seen more than once but under ten times. The time point denotes: blood at routine non-recurrence follow-up after resection. Whole RNA was taken from tumor, nontumor lung or frozen PBMC; it was then sequenced unsorted. The source of the sample is a study of spatial heterogeneity in lung cancer. Study as a whole: Patients with untreated early-stage non-small cell lung cancer, numbering roughly 69, were the donors. When available, follow-up PBMC samples taken a median of roughly 26 months after resection were sequenced.

Trimming left V 6 bases short and J 0 bases short, with 25 bases between. This CDR3 comprises 19 residues. In germline, CDR1 is SNHLY, CDR2 FYNNEI. On each TCR cDNA molecule, a unique molecular identifier was present. TCRdb independently ran MiXCR on the 5' RACE reads; one entry per CDR3 protein. The repertoire holds approximately 56,000 distinct CDR3 sequences, roughly 8.1% seen once, with roughly 35% in the top ten. Sequencing used PBMCs, obtained at follow-up. V gene TRBV2 combines with J gene TRBJ2-3; the D call may be TRBD1 or TRBD2 (5 bases each). The sequence was obtained from a female donor with early-stage non-small cell lung cancer. The CDR3 sequence is CASSRGAMKLSSSTDTQYF. The CDR3 region has the DNA TGTGCCAGCAGCCGAGGGGCTATGAAACTATCCTCTAGCACAGATACGCAGTATTTT.